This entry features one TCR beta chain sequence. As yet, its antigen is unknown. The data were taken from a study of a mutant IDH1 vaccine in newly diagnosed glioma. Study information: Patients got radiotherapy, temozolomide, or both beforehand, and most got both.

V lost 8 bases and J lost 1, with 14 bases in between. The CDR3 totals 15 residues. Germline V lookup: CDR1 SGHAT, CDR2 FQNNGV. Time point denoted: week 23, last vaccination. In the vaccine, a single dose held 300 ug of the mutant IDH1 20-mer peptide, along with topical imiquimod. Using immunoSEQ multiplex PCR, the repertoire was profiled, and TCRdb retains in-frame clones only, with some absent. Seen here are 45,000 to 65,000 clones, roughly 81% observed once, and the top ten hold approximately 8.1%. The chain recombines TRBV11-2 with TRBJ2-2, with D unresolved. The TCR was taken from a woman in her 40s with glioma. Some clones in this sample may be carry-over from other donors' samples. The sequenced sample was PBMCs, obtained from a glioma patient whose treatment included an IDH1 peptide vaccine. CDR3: CASHARQLNTGELFF. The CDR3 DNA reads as TGTGCCAGCCACGCCCGGCAGTTGAACACCGGGGAGCTGTTTTTT.